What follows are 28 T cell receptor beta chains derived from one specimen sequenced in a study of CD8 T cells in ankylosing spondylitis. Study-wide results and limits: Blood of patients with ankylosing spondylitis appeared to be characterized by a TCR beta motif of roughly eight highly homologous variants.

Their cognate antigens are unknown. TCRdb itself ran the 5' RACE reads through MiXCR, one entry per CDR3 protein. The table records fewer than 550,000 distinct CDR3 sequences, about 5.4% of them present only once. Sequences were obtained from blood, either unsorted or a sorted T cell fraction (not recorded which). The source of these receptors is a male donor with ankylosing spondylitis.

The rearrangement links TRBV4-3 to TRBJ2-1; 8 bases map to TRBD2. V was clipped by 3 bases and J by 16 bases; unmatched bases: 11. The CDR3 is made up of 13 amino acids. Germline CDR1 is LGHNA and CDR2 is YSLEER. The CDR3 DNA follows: TGCGCCAGCAGCCAGGTCCCCGAGCGGGAGAAATTCTTC. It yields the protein CASSQVPEREKFF.

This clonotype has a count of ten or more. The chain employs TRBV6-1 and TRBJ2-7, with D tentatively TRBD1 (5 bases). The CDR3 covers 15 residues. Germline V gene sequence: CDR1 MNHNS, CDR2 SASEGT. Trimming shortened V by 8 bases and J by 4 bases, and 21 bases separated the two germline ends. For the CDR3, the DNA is TGTGCCAGCCGTATCTTCCGACAGTCTAATTACGAGCAGTACTTC. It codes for CASRIFRQSNYEQYF.

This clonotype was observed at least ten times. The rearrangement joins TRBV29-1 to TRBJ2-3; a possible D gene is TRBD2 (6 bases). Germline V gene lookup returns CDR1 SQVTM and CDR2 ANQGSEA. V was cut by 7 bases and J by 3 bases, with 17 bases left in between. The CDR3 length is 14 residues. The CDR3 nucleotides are TGCAGCGCTGACGCGGGACCCCTAACAGATACGCAGTATTTT. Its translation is CSADAGPLTDTQYF.

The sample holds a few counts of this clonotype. The CDR3 DNA sequence: TGTGCCAGCAGCCTTCGTAGCGGGCCCTACAATGAGCAGTTCTTC. Translation: CASSLRSGPYNEQFF. The genes are TRBV7-8 and TRBJ2-1, with TRBD2 identical over 7 bases. V was pared by 5 bases and J by 2 bases, with 6 bases of the junction left unmatched. The germline gives CDR1 SGHVS, CDR2 FQNEAQ. This CDR3 region has 15 residues. Based on the CDR3 plus reference TRBV7-8 and TRBJ2-1, the full variable domain is GAGVSQSPRYKVAKRGQDVALRCDPISGHVSLFWYQQALGQGPEFLTYFQNEAQLDKSGLPSDRFFAERPEGSVSTLKIQRTQQEDSAVYLCASSLRSGPYNEQFFGPGTRLTVL.

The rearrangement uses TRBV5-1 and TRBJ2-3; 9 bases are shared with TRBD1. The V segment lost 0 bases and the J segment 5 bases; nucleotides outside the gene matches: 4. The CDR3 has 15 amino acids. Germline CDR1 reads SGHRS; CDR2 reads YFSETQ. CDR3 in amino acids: CASSLEDRGKDTQYF. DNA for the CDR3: TGCGCCAGCAGCTTGGAGGACAGGGGAAAAGATACGCAGTATTTT. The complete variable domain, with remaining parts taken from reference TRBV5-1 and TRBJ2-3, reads KAGVTQTPRYLIKTRGQQVTLSCSPISGHRSVSWYQQTPGQGLQFLFEYFSETQRNKGNFPGRFSGRQFSNSRSEMNVSTLELGDSALYLCASSLEDRGKDTQYFGPGTRLTVL.

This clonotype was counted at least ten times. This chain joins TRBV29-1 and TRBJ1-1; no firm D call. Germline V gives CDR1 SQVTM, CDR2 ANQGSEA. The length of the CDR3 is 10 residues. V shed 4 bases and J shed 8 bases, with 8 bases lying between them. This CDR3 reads CSVAFGEAFF. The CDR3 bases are TGCAGCGTTGCTTTTGGGGAAGCTTTCTTT.

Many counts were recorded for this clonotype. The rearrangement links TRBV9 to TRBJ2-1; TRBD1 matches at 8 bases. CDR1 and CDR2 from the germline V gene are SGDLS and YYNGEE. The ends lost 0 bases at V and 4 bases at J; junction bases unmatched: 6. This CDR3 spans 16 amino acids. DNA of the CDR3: TGTGCCAGCAGCGTAGCGAAGCAGGGGGCTTACAATGAGCAGTTCTTC. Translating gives CASSVAKQGAYNEQFF.

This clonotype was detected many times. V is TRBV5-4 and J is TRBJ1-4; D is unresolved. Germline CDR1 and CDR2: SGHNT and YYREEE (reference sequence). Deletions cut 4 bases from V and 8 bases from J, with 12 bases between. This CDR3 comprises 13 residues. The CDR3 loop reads CASSQWPGEKLFF. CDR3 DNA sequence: TGTGCCAGCAGCCAGTGGCCTGGGGAAAAACTGTTTTTT. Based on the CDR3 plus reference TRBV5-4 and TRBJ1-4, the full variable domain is ETGVTQSPTHLIKTRGQQVTLRCSSQSGHNTVSWYQQALGQGPQFIFQYYREEENGRGNFPPRFSGLQFPNYSSELNVNALELDDSALYLCASSQWPGEKLFFGSGTQLSVL.

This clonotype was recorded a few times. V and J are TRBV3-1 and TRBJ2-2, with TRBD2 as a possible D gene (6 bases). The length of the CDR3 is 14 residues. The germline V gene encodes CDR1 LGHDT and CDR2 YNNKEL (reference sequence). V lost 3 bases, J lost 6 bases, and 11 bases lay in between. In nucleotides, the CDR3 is TGTGCCAGCAGCCACGGACTATTCGCCGGGGAGCTGTTTTTT. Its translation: CASSHGLFAGELFF.

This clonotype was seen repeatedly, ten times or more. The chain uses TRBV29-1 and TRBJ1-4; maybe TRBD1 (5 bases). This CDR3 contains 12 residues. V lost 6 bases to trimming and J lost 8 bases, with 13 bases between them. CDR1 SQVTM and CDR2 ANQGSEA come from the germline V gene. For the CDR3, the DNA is TGCAGCGTGCAGGTGGGGCAAGAAAAACTGTTTTTT. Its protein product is CSVQVGQEKLFF.

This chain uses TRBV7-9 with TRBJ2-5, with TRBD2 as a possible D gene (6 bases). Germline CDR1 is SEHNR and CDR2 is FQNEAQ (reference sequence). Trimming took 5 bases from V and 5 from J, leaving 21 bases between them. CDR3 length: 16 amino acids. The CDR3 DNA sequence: TGTGCCAGCAGCCCATCCGGGGGTACAGGCTGGGAGACCCAGTACTTC. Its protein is CASSPSGGTGWETQYF. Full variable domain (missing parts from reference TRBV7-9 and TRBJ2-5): DTGVSQNPRHKITKRGQNVTFRCDPISEHNRLYWYRQTLGQGPEFLTYFQNEAQLEKSRLLSDRFSAERPKGSFSTLEIQRTEQGDSAMYLCASSPSGGTGWETQYFGPGTRLLVL.

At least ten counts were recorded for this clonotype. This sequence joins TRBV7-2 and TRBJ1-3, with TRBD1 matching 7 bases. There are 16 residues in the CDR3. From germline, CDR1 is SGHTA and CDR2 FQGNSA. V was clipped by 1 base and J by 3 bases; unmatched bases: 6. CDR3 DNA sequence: TGTGCCAGCAGCTTAGGAGGGGGCGCGGTTGGAAACACCATATATTTT. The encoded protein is CASSLGGGAVGNTIYF. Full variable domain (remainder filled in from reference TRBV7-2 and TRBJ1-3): GAGVSQSPSNKVTEKGKDVELRCDPISGHTALYWYRQSLGQGLEFLIYFQGNSAPDKSGLPSDRFSAERTGGSVSTLTIQRTQQEDSAVYLCASSLGGGAVGNTIYFGEGSWLTVV.

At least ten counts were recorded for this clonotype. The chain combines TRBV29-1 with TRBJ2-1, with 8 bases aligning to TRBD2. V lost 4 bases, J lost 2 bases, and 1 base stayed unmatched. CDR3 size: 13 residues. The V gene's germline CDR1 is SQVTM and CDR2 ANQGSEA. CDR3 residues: CSVAGRAYNEQFF. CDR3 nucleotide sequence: TGCAGCGTTGCCGGGAGGGCCTACAATGAGCAGTTCTTC.

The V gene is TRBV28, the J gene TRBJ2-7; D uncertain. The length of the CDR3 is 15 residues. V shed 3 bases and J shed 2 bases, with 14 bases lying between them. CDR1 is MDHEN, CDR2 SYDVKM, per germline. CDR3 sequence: CASSFYGVAPYEQYF. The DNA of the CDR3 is TGTGCCAGCAGTTTTTATGGTGTTGCCCCCTACGAGCAGTACTTC. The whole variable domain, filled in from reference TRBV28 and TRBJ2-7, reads DVKVTQSSRYLVKRTGEKVFLECVQDMDHENMFWYRQDPGLGLRLIYFSYDVKMKEKGDIPEGYSVSREKKERFSLILESASTNQTSMYLCASSFYGVAPYEQYFGPGTRLTVT.

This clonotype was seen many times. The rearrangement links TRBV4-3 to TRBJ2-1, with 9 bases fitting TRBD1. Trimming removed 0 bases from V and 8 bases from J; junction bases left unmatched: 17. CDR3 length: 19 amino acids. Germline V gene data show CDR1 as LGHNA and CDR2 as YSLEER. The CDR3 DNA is TGCGCCAGCAGCCAAGATTTTTTGAGTATGGGACAGGGTGTCGATGAGCAGTTCTTC. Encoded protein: CASSQDFLSMGQGVDEQFF.

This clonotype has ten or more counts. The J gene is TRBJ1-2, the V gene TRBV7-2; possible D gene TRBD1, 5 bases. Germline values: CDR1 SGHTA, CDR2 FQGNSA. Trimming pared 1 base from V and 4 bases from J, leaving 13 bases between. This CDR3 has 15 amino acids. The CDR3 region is CASSLVVWDSYGYTF. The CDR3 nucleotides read TGTGCCAGCAGCTTAGTGGTCTGGGACTCCTATGGCTACACCTTC. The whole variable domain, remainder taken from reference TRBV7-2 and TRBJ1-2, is GAGVSQSPSNKVTEKGKDVELRCDPISGHTALYWYRQSLGQGLEFLIYFQGNSAPDKSGLPSDRFSAERTGGSVSTLTIQRTQQEDSAVYLCASSLVVWDSYGYTFGSGTRLTVV.

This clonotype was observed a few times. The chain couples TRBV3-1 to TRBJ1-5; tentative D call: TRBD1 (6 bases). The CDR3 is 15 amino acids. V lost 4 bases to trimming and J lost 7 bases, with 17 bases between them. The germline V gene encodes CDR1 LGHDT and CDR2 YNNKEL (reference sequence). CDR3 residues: CASSLRGGLGQPQHF. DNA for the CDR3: TGTGCCAGCAGCCTGCGGGGGGGGCTCGGCCAGCCCCAGCATTTT.

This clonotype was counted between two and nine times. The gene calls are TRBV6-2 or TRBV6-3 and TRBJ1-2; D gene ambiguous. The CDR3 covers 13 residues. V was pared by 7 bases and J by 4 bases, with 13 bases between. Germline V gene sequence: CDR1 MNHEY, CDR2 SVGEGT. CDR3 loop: CASTSGTFYGYTF. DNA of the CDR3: TGTGCCAGCACTTCGGGAACGTTCTATGGCTACACCTTC.

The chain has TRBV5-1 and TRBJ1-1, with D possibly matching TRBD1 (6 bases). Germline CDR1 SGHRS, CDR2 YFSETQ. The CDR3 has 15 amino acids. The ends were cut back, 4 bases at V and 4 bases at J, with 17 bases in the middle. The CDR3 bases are TGCGCCAGCAGCAGAGAGGGGGTTCGAGGCACTGAAGCTTTCTTT. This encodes CASSREGVRGTEAFF. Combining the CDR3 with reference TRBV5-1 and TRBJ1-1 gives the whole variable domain KAGVTQTPRYLIKTRGQQVTLSCSPISGHRSVSWYQQTPGQGLQFLFEYFSETQRNKGNFPGRFSGRQFSNSRSEMNVSTLELGDSALYLCASSREGVRGTEAFFGQGTRLTVV.

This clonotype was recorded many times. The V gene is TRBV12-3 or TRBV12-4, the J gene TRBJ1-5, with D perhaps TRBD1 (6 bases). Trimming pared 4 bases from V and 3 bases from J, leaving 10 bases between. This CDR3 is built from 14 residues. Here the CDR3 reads CASSSRTDNQPQHF. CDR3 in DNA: TGTGCCAGCAGTTCACGGACAGACAATCAGCCCCAGCATTTT.

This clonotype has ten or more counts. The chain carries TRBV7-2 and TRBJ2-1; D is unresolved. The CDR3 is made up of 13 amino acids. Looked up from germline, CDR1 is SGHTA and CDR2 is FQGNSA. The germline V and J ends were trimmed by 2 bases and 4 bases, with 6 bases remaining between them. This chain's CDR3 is CASSLSLYNEQFF. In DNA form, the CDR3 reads TGTGCCAGCAGCTTAAGCCTTTACAATGAGCAGTTCTTC.

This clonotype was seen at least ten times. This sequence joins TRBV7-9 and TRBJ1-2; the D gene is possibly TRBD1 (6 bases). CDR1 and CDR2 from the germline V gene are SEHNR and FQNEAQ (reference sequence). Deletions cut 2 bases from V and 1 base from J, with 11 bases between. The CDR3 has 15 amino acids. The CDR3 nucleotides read TGTGCCAGCAGCTTAAGGGGGGAATTTAACTATGGCTACACCTTC. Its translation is CASSLRGEFNYGYTF.

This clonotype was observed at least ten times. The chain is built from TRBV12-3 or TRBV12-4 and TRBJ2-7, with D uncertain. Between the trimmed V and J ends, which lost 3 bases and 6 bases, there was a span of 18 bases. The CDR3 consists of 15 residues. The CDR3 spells CASSFRGHGRTEQYF. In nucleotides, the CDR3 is TGTGCCAGCAGTTTTAGAGGCCACGGACGGACCGAGCAGTACTTC.

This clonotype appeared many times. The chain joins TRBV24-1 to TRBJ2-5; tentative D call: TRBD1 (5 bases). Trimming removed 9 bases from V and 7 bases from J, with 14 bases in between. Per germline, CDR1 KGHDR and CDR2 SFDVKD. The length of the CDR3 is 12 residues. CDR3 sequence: CATGADLGTQYF. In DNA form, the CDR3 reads TGTGCCACCGGGGCAGACCTAGGGACCCAGTACTTC.

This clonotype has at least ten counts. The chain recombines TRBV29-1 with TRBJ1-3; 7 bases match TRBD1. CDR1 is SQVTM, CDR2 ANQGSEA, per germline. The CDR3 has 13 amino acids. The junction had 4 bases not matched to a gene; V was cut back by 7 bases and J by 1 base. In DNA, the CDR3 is TGCAGCGGCGCGGGACAGTCTGGAAACACCATATATTTT. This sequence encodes CSGAGQSGNTIYF.

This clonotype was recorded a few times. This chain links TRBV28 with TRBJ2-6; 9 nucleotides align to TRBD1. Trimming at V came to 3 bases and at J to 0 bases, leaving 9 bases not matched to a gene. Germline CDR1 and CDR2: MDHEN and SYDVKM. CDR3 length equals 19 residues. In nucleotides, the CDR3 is TGTGCCAGCAGTTTTCCCTCACAGGGGGCAATCTCTGGGGCCAACGTCCTGACTTTC. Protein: CASSFPSQGAISGANVLTF. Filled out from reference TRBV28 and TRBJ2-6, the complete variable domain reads DVKVTQSSRYLVKRTGEKVFLECVQDMDHENMFWYRQDPGLGLRLIYFSYDVKMKEKGDIPEGYSVSREKKERFSLILESASTNQTSMYLCASSFPSQGAISGANVLTFGAGSRLTVL.

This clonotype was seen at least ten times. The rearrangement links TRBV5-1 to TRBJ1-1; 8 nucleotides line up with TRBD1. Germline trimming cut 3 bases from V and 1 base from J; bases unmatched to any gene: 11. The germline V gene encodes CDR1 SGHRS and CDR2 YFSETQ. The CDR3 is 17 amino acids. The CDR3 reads CASSSISAGTGNTEAFF. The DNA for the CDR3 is TGCGCCAGCAGCTCCATATCCGCCGGGACAGGGAACACTGAAGCTTTCTTT. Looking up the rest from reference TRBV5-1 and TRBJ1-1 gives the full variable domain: KAGVTQTPRYLIKTRGQQVTLSCSPISGHRSVSWYQQTPGQGLQFLFEYFSETQRNKGNFPGRFSGRQFSNSRSEMNVSTLELGDSALYLCASSSISAGTGNTEAFFGQGTRLTVV.

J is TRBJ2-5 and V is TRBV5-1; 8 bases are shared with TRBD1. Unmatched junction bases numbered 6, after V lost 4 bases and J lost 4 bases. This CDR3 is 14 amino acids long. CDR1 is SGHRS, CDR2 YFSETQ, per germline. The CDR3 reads CASSPGGPGETQYF. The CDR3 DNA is TGCGCCAGCAGCCCAGGGGGCCCAGGAGAGACCCAGTACTTC.